This TCR beta chain was obtained from a study of cytomegalovirus exposure and HLA in healthy donors. The study ran its PCR with 60 Vbeta and 13 Jbeta primers. Assay used: immunoSEQ multiplex PCR; TCRdb lists only in-frame clones, some missing. The top ten clones hold approximately 1.8% of a sample with roughly 190,000 clones, approximately 70% of them seen once. This CDR3 spans 14 amino acids. Looked up from germline, CDR1 is MNHNS and CDR2 is SASEGT. V dropped 3 bases and J dropped 7; count of bases not matched to a gene: 7. Overall study findings and caveats: It was in a later analysis that TCR association rates were seen to vary by HLA locus, highest for DRB1 and lowest for HLA-C. Solely CMV serostatus was available to characterize immune exposure. Later on, a genetic analysis was performed. It linked a missense variant in DCLRE1C with V- and J-gene trimming of TCR beta. At a 0.05 false discovery rate, a later analysis found roughly 17,000 TCR beta sequences to be associated with HLA alleles.

On this clone: Antigen: not known.

The clonotype originates from a woman in her 30s in good health and CMV-seronegative. The sequenced material came from PBMCs. J is TRBJ1-2 and V is TRBV6-1, with TRBD1 matching 8 bases. CDR3 amino acids: CASSDARGRRGYTF. DNA of the CDR3: TGTGCCAGCAGTGATGCCAGGGGGCGGCGTGGCTACACCTTC.